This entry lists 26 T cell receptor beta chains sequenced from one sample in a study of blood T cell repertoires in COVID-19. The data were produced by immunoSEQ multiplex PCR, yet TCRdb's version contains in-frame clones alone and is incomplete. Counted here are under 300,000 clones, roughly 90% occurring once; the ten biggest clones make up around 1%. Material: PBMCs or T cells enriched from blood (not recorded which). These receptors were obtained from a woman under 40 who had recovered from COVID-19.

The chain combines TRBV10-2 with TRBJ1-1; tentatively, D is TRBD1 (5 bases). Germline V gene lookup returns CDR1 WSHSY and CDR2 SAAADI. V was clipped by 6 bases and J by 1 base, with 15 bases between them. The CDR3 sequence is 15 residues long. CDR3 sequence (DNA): TGCGCCAGCAGCGACCGGGACTCCGGGAACACTGAAGCTTTCTTT. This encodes CASSDRDSGNTEAFF.

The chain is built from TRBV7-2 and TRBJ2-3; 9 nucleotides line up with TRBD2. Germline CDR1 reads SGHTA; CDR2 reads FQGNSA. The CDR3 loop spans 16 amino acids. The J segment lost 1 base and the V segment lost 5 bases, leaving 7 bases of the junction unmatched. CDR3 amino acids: CASSPRGGGGTDTQYF. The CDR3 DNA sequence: TGTGCCAGCAGCCCAAGAGGCGGGGGGGGCACAGATACGCAGTATTTT. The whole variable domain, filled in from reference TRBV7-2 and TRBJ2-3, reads GAGVSQSPSNKVTEKGKDVELRCDPISGHTALYWYRQSLGQGLEFLIYFQGNSAPDKSGLPSDRFSAERTGGSVSTLTIQRTQQEDSAVYLCASSPRGGGGTDTQYFGPGTRLTVL.

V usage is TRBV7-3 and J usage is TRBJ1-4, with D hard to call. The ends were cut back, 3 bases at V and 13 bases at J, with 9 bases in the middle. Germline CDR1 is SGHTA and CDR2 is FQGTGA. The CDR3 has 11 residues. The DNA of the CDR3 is TGTGCCAGCAGCTTTATCGAGGGACTGTTTTTT. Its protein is CASSFIEGLFF.

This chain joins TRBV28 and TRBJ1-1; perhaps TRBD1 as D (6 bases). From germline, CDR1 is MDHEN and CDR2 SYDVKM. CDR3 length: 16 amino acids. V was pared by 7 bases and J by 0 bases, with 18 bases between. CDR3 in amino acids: CASTRPDSRMNTEAFF. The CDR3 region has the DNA TGTGCCAGCACCCGACCGGACAGCCGTATGAACACTGAAGCTTTCTTT. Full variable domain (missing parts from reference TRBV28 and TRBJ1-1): DVKVTQSSRYLVKRTGEKVFLECVQDMDHENMFWYRQDPGLGLRLIYFSYDVKMKEKGDIPEGYSVSREKKERFSLILESASTNQTSMYLCASTRPDSRMNTEAFFGQGTRLTVV.

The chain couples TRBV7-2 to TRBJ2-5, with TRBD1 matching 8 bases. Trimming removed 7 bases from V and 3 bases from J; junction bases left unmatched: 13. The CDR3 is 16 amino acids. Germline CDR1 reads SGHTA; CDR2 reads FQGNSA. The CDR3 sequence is CASTLMQGAGKETQYF. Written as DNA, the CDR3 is TGTGCCAGCACCCTCATGCAGGGGGCTGGAAAAGAGACCCAGTACTTC.

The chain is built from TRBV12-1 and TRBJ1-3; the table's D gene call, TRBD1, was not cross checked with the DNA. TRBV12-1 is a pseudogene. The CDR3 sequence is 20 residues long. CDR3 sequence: CASSFVGRDRDDLFEGTIYF. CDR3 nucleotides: TGTGCCAGCAGCTTTGTAGGGCGGGACAGGGATGACCTTTTTGAGGGCACCATATATTTT.

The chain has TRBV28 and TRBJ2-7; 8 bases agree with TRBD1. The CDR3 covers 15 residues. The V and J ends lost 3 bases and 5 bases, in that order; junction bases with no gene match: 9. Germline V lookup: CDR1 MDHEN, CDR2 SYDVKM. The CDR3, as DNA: TGTGCCAGCAGTTTGGGCCGTTTACAGGGGGACGAGCAGTACTTC. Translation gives CASSLGRLQGDEQYF.

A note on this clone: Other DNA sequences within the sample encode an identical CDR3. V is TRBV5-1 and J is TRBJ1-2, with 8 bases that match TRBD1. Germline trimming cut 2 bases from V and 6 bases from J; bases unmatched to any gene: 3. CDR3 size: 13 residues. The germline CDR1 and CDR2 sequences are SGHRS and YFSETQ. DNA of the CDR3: TGCGCCAGCAGCTTTGGACAGGGAAATGGCTACACCTTC. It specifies CASSFGQGNGYTF.

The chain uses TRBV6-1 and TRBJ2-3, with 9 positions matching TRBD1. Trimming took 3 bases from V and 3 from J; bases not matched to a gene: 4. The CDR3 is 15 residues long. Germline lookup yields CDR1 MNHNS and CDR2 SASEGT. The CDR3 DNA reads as TGTGCCAGCAGTGAGGGACAGGGATCGACAGATACGCAGTATTTT. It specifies CASSEGQGSTDTQYF.

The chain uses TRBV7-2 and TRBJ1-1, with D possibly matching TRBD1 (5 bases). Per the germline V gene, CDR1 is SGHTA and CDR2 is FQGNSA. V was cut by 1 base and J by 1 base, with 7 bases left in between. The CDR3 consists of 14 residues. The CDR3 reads CASSLGTSNTEAFF. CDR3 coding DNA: TGTGCCAGCAGCTTAGGGACATCGAACACTGAAGCTTTCTTT.

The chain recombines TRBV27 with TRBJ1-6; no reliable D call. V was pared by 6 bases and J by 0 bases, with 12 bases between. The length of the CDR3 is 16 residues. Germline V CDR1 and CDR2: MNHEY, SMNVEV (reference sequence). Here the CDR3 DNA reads TGTGCCAGCAGCAAAGGCGGTGGCTCCTATAATTCACCCCTCCACTTT. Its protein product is CASSKGGGSYNSPLHF.

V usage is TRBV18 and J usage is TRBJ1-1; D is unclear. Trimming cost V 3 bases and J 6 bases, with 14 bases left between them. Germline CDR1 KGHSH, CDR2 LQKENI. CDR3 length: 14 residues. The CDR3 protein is CASSPPGVYAEAFF. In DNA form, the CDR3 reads TGTGCCAGCTCACCCCCCGGGGTATACGCTGAAGCTTTCTTT.

The CDR3 nucleotides are TGTGCCAGCAGGGGCCTCTGGACCTTC. Translated: CASRGLWTF. The gene calls are TRBV2 and TRBJ1-2; D is ambiguous. Germline V gives CDR1 SNHLY, CDR2 FYNNEI. The length of the CDR3 is 9 residues. V lost 6 bases and J lost 14, with 10 bases in between.

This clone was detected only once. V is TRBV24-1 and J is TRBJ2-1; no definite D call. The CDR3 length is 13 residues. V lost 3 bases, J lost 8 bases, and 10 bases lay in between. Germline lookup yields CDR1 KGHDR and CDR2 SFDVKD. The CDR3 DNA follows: TGTGCCACCAGTGATCCCAACATGGATGAGCAGTTCTTC. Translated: CATSDPNMDEQFF.

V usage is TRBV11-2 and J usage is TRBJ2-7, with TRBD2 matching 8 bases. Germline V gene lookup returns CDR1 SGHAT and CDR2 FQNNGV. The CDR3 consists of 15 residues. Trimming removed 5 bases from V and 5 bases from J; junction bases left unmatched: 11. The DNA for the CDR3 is TGTGCCAGCAGCGATAGCGGGGTCACGGTGGACGAGCAGTACTTC. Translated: CASSDSGVTVDEQYF. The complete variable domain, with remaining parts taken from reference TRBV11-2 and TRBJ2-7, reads EAGVAQSPRYKIIEKRQSVAFWCNPISGHATLYWYQQILGQGPKLLIQFQNNGVVDDSQLPKDRFSAERLKGVDSTLKIQPAKLEDSAVYLCASSDSGVTVDEQYFGPGTRLTVT.

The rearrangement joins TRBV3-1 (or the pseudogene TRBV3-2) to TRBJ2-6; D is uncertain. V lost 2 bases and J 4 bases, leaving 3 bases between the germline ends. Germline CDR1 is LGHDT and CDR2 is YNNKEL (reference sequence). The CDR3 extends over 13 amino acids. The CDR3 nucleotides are TGTGCCAGCAGCCAAACAGGGGCCAACGTCCTGACTTTC. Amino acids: CASSQTGANVLTF.

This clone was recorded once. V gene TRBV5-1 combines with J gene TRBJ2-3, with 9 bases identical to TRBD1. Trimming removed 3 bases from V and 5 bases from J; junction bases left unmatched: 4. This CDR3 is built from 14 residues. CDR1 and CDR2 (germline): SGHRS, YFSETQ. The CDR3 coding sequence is TGCGCCAGCAGCTCAAACAGGGGGCGAGATACGCAGTATTTT. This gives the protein CASSSNRGRDTQYF.

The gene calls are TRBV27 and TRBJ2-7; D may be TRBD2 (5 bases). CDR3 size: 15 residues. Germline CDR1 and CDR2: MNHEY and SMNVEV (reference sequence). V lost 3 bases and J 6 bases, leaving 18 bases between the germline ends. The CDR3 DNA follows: TGTGCCAGCAGTTTCGTTACGGGATCAGTTCGCGAGCAGTACTTC. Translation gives CASSFVTGSVREQYF.

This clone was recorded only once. CDR3 DNA: TGTGCCAGCAGTCACCCCGGACAGGGGCTAAGGGACGAGCAGTACTTC. This translates into CASSHPGQGLRDEQYF. The chain couples TRBV6-6 to TRBJ2-7, with TRBD1 identical over 9 bases. The CDR3 consists of 16 residues. CDR1 is MNHNY and CDR2 is SVGAGI in the germline V gene (reference sequence). V was clipped by 5 bases and J by 5 bases; unmatched bases: 13.

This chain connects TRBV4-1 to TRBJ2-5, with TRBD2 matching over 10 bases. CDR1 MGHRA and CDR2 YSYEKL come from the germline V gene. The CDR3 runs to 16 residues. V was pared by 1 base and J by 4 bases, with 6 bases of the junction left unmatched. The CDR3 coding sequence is TGCGCCAGCAGCCAAGCCAGCGGGAGGGCCCTAGAGACCCAGTACTTC. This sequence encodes CASSQASGRALETQYF.

The CDR3 region has the DNA TGTGCCAGCAGCTCCCCAGTCGGGGGGCCCAATCAGCCCCAGCATTTT. The encoded protein is CASSSPVGGPNQPQHF. The V call is TRBV7-8, the J call TRBJ1-5; D is possibly TRBD1 (6 bases). Germline V gene data show CDR1 as SGHVS and CDR2 as FQNEAQ. The CDR3 runs to 16 residues. V was trimmed by 4 bases and J by 3 bases, leaving 16 bases between them.

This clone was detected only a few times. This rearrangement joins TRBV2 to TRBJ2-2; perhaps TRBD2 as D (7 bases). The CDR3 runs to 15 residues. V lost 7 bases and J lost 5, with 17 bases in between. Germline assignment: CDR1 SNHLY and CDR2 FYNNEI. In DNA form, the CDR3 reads TGTGCCAGCACCCCCCGGGGGGCGGGGACCGGGGAGCTGTTTTTT. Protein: CASTPRGAGTGELFF. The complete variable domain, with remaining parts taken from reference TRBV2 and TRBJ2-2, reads EPEVTQTPSHQVTQMGQEVILRCVPISNHLYFYWYRQILGQKVEFLVSFYNNEISEKSEIFDDQFSVERPDGSNFTLKIRSTKLEDSAMYFCASTPRGAGTGELFFGEGSRLTVL.

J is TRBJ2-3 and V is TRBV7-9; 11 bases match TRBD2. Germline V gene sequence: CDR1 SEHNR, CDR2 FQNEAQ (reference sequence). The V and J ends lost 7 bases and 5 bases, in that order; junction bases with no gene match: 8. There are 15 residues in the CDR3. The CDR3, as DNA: TGTGCCAGCAACCTACTAGCGGGAGAGGGAGATACGCAGTATTTT. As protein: CASNLLAGEGDTQYF.

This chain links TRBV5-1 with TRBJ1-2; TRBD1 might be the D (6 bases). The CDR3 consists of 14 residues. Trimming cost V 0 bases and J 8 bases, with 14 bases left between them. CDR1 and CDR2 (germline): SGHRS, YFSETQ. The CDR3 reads CASSLVRGLIGYTF. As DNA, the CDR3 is TGCGCCAGCAGCTTGGTCAGGGGTCTGATAGGCTACACCTTC. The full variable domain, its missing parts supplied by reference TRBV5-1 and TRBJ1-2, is KAGVTQTPRYLIKTRGQQVTLSCSPISGHRSVSWYQQTPGQGLQFLFEYFSETQRNKGNFPGRFSGRQFSNSRSEMNVSTLELGDSALYLCASSLVRGLIGYTFGSGTRLTVV.

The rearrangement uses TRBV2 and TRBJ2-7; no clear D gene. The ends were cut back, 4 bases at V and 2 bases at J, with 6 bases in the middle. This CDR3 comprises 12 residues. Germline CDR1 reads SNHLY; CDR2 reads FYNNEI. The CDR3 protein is CASSVQTYEQYF. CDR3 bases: TGTGCCAGCAGTGTTCAGACCTACGAGCAGTACTTC.

This CDR3 is CASSDSIRAFQSDTQYF. The CDR3 nucleotides read TGTGCCAGCAGTGACTCGATTCGCGCGTTTCAATCAGATACGCAGTATTTT. This chain links TRBV6-4 with TRBJ2-3, with D unresolved. The CDR3 covers 17 residues. From germline, CDR1 is MRHNA and CDR2 SNTAGT. The V end lost 0 bases, the J end lost 4 bases, and 17 bases lay between the germline ends.